These T cell receptor beta chains were read from a single sample in a study of vaccination and CD4 T cells after COVID-19. The antigens for these receptors are not known. From the PCR reads, TCRdb called clonotypes with MiXCR, one entry per CDR3 protein. Counted here are about 8,900 distinct CDR3 sequences, around 45% occurring once; the ten biggest clones make up roughly a tenth. Sequencing input: CD4+ T cells from blood, cultured in vitro. The receptors were gathered from a human donor in good health. Each CDR3 is given with its conserved first and last residue. Each record gives: CDR3 protein, CDR3 DNA, J gene, D gene, clone size, V gene, CDR3 length. A D gene is named only where the DNA matches it firmly. The size of a clone is reported for some rows only, either as once, few or many, or as a class for expanded clones.

CDR3 protein: CASSLEGDNSPLHF
CDR3 DNA: TGTGCCAGCAGTTTGGAAGGGGATAATTCACCCCTCCACTTT
J gene: TRBJ1-6
D gene: -
clone size: -
V gene: TRBV27
CDR3 length: 14

CDR3 protein: CASSLIPEDYGYTF
CDR3 DNA: TGTGCCAGCAGTTTGATCCCGGAGGACTATGGCTACACCTTC
J gene: TRBJ1-2
D gene: -
clone size: -
V gene: TRBV28
CDR3 length: 14

CDR3 protein: CATAQGSENGYTF
CDR3 DNA: TGTGCCACTGCACAGGGCTCGGAAAATGGCTACACCTTC
J gene: TRBJ1-2
D gene: -
clone size: few
V gene: TRBV28
CDR3 length: 13

CDR3 protein: CASSPRTAYGYTF
CDR3 DNA: TGTGCCAGCAGCCCCCGGACCGCGTATGGCTACACCTTC
J gene: TRBJ1-2
D gene: -
clone size: few
V gene: TRBV7-8
CDR3 length: 13

CDR3 protein: CASSERTGGQETQYF
CDR3 DNA: TGTGCCAGCAGTGAAAGGACAGGGGGCCAAGAGACCCAGTACTTC
J gene: TRBJ2-5
D gene: TRBD1
clone size: -
V gene: TRBV6-1
CDR3 length: 15

CDR3 protein: CSARSARTGKETQYF
CDR3 DNA: TGCAGTGCTAGGTCCGCCCGTACAGGGAAAGAGACCCAGTACTTC
J gene: TRBJ2-5
D gene: -
clone size: -
V gene: TRBV20-1
CDR3 length: 15

CDR3 protein: CATRDRAREKLFF
CDR3 DNA: TGTGCCACCCGGGACAGGGCGAGGGAAAAACTGTTTTTT
J gene: TRBJ1-4
D gene: TRBD1
clone size: -
V gene: TRBV28
CDR3 length: 13

CDR3 protein: CASSYAQTYEQYF
CDR3 DNA: TGTGCCAGCAGTTACGCGCAGACCTACGAGCAGTACTTC
J gene: TRBJ2-7
D gene: -
clone size: few
V gene: TRBV6-5
CDR3 length: 13

CDR3 protein: CASSLGTELFF
CDR3 DNA: TGTGCCAGCAGCCTCGGGACAGAACTGTTTTTT
J gene: TRBJ1-4
D gene: TRBD1
clone size: -
V gene: TRBV5-6
CDR3 length: 11

CDR3 protein: CASSYRTSSTGELFF
CDR3 DNA: TGTGCCAGCAGTTACAGGACTAGCTCCACCGGGGAGCTGTTTTTT
J gene: TRBJ2-2
D gene: TRBD2
clone size: -
V gene: TRBV6-5
CDR3 length: 15

CDR3 protein: CASSRSGQETQYF
CDR3 DNA: TGTGCCAGCAGCCGTAGCGGACAAGAGACCCAGTACTTC
J gene: TRBJ2-5
D gene: -
clone size: -
V gene: TRBV7-2
CDR3 length: 13

CDR3 protein: CASSYHRAGGISYNEQFF
CDR3 DNA: TGTGCCAGCAGTTACCATCGAGCGGGGGGCATCTCCTACAATGAGCAGTTCTTC
J gene: TRBJ2-1
D gene: TRBD2
clone size: few
V gene: TRBV6-2/TRBV6-3
CDR3 length: 18

CDR3 protein: CASSSPGQGSYEQYF
CDR3 DNA: TGTGCCAGCAGTTCGCCGGGACAGGGCTCCTACGAGCAGTACTTC
J gene: TRBJ2-7
D gene: TRBD1
clone size: -
V gene: TRBV27
CDR3 length: 15

CDR3 protein: CASSLGGLPYGYTF
CDR3 DNA: TGTGCCAGCAGTTTAGGGGGACTCCCCTATGGCTACACCTTC
J gene: TRBJ1-2
D gene: -
clone size: once
V gene: TRBV12-3/TRBV12-4
CDR3 length: 14

CDR3 protein: CASTLTGGAIGDYGYTF
CDR3 DNA: TGTGCCAGTACGCTTACAGGGGGCGCGATTGGGGACTATGGCTACACCTTC
J gene: TRBJ1-2
D gene: TRBD1
clone size: -
V gene: TRBV19
CDR3 length: 17

CDR3 protein: CASSSGVQRSGSYGYTF
CDR3 DNA: TGTGCCAGCAGCTCTGGAGTTCAGAGGTCGGGGTCCTATGGCTACACCTTC
J gene: TRBJ1-2
D gene: -
clone size: -
V gene: TRBV11-3
CDR3 length: 17

CDR3 protein: CASAPGNYGYTF
CDR3 DNA: TGTGCCAGCGCCCCTGGGAACTATGGCTACACCTTC
J gene: TRBJ1-2
D gene: -
clone size: -
V gene: TRBV6-2/TRBV6-3
CDR3 length: 12

CDR3 protein: CASSFSVETNSNQPQHF
CDR3 DNA: TGTGCCAGCAGCTTTTCTGTCGAGACGAATAGCAATCAGCCCCAGCATTTT
J gene: TRBJ1-5
D gene: -
clone size: -
V gene: TRBV7-8
CDR3 length: 17

CDR3 protein: CASSLLAESSYEQYF
CDR3 DNA: TGTGCCAGCAGCTTATTAGCGGAGAGCTCCTACGAGCAGTACTTC
J gene: TRBJ2-7
D gene: -
clone size: -
V gene: TRBV11-2
CDR3 length: 15

CDR3 protein: CASSARGLAETSTDTQYF
CDR3 DNA: TGTGCCAGCAGCGCCAGGGGTCTAGCGGAAACTAGCACAGATACGCAGTATTTT
J gene: TRBJ2-3
D gene: -
clone size: -
V gene: TRBV7-9
CDR3 length: 18

CDR3 protein: CASSQSQTGFLGYTF
CDR3 DNA: TGTGCCAGCTCACAATCCCAGACAGGGTTCCTAGGCTACACCTTC
J gene: TRBJ1-2
D gene: TRBD1
clone size: once
V gene: TRBV18
CDR3 length: 15

CDR3 protein: CASSLVPPRGQPQHF
CDR3 DNA: TGTGCCAGCAGCTTAGTCCCCCCGAGGGGTCAGCCCCAGCATTTT
J gene: TRBJ1-5
D gene: -
clone size: -
V gene: TRBV7-2
CDR3 length: 15

CDR3 protein: CASRIGAATGELFF
CDR3 DNA: TGTGCCAGCAGAATAGGGGCAGCCACCGGGGAGCTGTTTTTT
J gene: TRBJ2-2
D gene: -
clone size: few
V gene: TRBV2
CDR3 length: 14

CDR3 protein: CASNRDRGLTEAFF
CDR3 DNA: TGTGCCAGTAACCGGGACAGGGGGCTCACTGAAGCTTTCTTT
J gene: TRBJ1-1
D gene: TRBD1
clone size: few
V gene: TRBV19
CDR3 length: 14

CDR3 protein: CASSLGPAYEQYF
CDR3 DNA: TGTGCCAGCAGCCTTGGACCGGCCTACGAGCAGTACTTC
J gene: TRBJ2-7
D gene: -
clone size: once
V gene: TRBV3-1
CDR3 length: 13

CDR3 protein: CASSLGAPFVYEQYF
CDR3 DNA: TGTGCCAGCAGTTTAGGTGCGCCATTCGTCTACGAGCAGTACTTC
J gene: TRBJ2-7
D gene: -
clone size: -
V gene: TRBV12-3/TRBV12-4
CDR3 length: 15